The clone carrying this T cell receptor beta chain was seen a handful of times. Its cognate antigen is unknown. It was with a sample-barcoded 5' primer and a J-beta primer mix that a second PCR of roughly 7 to 12 cycles was run. Any given sample supplied a minimum of 2.5 million CDR3-containing paired-end reads. TCRdb re-called the 5' RACE reads through MiXCR, storing one row per CDR3 protein. This sample yields fewer than 900,000 distinct CDR3 sequences, of which under 40% are seen a single time; 10% to 15% belongs to the top ten. Germline V lookup: CDR1 SNHLY, CDR2 FYNNEI. V was clipped by 6 bases and J by 5 bases; unmatched bases: 10. This CDR3 contains 15 residues. The record originates from a study of blood T cells in healthy people across ages. Study findings and constraints: Relative to aged donors, long-lived donors carried more naive CD4+ cells and displayed higher diversity.

The chain links TRBV2 to TRBJ2-1, with 7 bases matching TRBD1. This sequence was found in a man aged 18 to 35 in good health. Sequencing was done on a sample of blood. CDR3: CASSRDRVPNNEQFF. CDR3 sequence (DNA): TGTGCCAGCAGCCGTGACAGGGTCCCTAACAATGAGCAGTTCTTC.